The 10 T cell receptor beta chains in this list originate from one sample, sequenced in a study of cytomegalovirus exposure and HLA in healthy donors. Use of 60 Vbeta and 13 Jbeta primers characterized the PCR. TCRdb keeps only in-frame clones here, not all; method: immunoSEQ multiplex PCR. Recorded here are just over 150,000 clones; the top ten clones represent around 1.9%. Specimen: PBMCs. The source of these receptors is a man aged 25 to 40 in good health and CMV-seronegative.

The rearrangement uses TRBV5-1 and TRBJ1-1; D is perhaps TRBD1 (6 bases). Germline lookup yields CDR1 SGHRS and CDR2 YFSETQ. The CDR3 contains 15 residues. Trimming took 3 bases from V and 1 from J, leaving 13 bases between them. CDR3 coding DNA: TGCGCCAGCAGCTCGGTTACAGGGTGGAACACTGAAGCTTTCTTT. Amino acids: CASSSVTGWNTEAFF.

The chain combines TRBV10-2 with TRBJ1-1; D unresolved. The CDR3 contains 10 residues. V was pared by 8 bases and J by 2 bases, with 3 bases between. The germline V gene has CDR1 WSHSY and CDR2 SAAADI. The CDR3 reads CASLNTEAFF. CDR3 sequence (DNA): TGCGCCAGCCTTAACACTGAAGCTTTCTTT.

V gene TRBV6-6 combines with J gene TRBJ2-1; 14 positions match TRBD2. The germline gives CDR1 MNHNY, CDR2 SVGAGI (reference sequence). The J segment lost 7 bases and the V segment lost 6 bases, leaving 5 bases of the junction unmatched. The CDR3 is 15 residues long. In DNA, the CDR3 is TGTGCCAGCAGCCGGGGACTAGCGGGAGTTAATGAGCAGTTCTTC. Amino acids: CASSRGLAGVNEQFF.

The chain is built from TRBV6-1 and TRBJ2-7; 10 nucleotides match TRBD1. In germline, CDR1 is MNHNS, CDR2 SASEGT. V dropped 6 bases and J dropped 1; count of bases not matched to a gene: 3. The CDR3 covers 14 residues. The CDR3 nucleotides are TGTGCCAGCAGCGGGACAGGGGCGTCCTACGAGCAGTACTTC. This sequence encodes CASSGTGASYEQYF.

The rearrangement links TRBV7-3 to TRBJ2-2; 8 positions agree with TRBD2. CDR1 is SGHTA, CDR2 FQGTGA, per germline. The V and J ends lost 6 bases and 4 bases, in that order; junction bases with no gene match: 4. The CDR3 is 14 amino acids. CDR3 in amino acids: CASRDLAGTGELFF. The CDR3, as DNA: TGTGCCAGCAGGGACCTAGCGGGCACCGGGGAGCTGTTTTTT.

The rearrangement joins TRBV7-2 to TRBJ2-1; D remains unclear. The V and J ends lost 2 bases and 8 bases respectively, with 10 bases between them. Looked up from germline, CDR1 is SGHTA and CDR2 is FQGNSA. This CDR3 region has 13 residues. The CDR3 DNA reads TGTGCCAGCAGCTTATATCCCCGGGATGAGCAGTTCTTC. Its translation is CASSLYPRDEQFF.

The genes are TRBV4-3 and TRBJ2-1; a weak D match, TRBD2 (6 bases). V lost 1 base and J lost 6, with 16 bases in between. Germline CDR1 is LGHNA and CDR2 is YSLEER. The CDR3 runs to 16 residues. CDR3 bases: TGCGCCAGCAGCCAAGGGGGCGGGAACCCCCCCAATGAGCAGTTCTTC. It specifies CASSQGGGNPPNEQFF.

The chain joins TRBV30 to TRBJ1-1; D may be TRBD1 (6 bases). Germline V gives CDR1 GTSNPN, CDR2 SVGIG (reference sequence). The CDR3 contains 13 residues. Between the trimmed V and J ends, which lost 6 bases and 1 base, there was a span of 12 bases. The CDR3 here is CACQGQPNTEAFF. DNA of the CDR3: TGTGCCTGCCAGGGACAACCGAACACTGAAGCTTTCTTT.

The genes are TRBV12-1 and TRBJ2-1; whether TRBD2, the table's D call, matches the DNA was not checked. TRBV12-1 corresponds to a pseudogene. The length of the CDR3 is 17 residues. CDR3 bases: TGTGCCAGCAGTCCCCGGGTCCCCGGGAGGGCCTCGGGGGAGCAGTTCTTC. Protein product: CASSPRVPGRASGEQFF.

The chain links TRBV11-3 to TRBJ2-1; possibly TRBD2 for D (6 bases). The ends were cut back, 5 bases at V and 7 bases at J, with 12 bases in the middle. The length of the CDR3 is 13 residues. CDR1 and CDR2 from the germline V gene are SGHNT and YENEEA. The DNA for the CDR3 is TGTGCCAGCAGCCCGGGGACTCGAAATGAGCAGTTCTTC. It yields the protein CASSPGTRNEQFF.